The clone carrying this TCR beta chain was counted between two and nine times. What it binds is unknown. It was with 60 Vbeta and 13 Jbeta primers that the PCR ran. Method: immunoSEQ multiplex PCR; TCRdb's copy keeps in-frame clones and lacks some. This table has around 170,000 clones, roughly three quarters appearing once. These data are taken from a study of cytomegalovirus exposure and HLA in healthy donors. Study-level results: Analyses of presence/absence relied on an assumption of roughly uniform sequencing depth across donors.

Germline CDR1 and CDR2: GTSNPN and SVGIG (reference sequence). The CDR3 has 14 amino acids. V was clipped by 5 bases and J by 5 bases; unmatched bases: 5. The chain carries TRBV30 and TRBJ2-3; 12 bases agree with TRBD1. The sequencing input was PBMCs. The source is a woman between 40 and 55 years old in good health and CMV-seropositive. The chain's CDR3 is CAWGDRGRLDTQYF. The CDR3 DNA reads TGTGCCTGGGGGGACAGGGGGCGTCTAGATACGCAGTATTTT.